This is a list of T cell receptor beta chains from one sample in a study of T cell responses to AZD1222 COVID-19 vaccine. Assay used: immunoSEQ multiplex PCR; TCRdb lists only in-frame clones, some missing. The table includes under 100,000 clones, around nine tenths detected once. The sample in question was peripheral blood, obtained on day 0 of AZD1222 vaccination. The source is an adult in good health. The CDR3 runs from the conserved cysteine through the conserved F or W. D genes are given only for firm matches. Expanded clones get a size class; other rows say once, few or many, or leave the size out.

D	V	J	size	DNA	CDR3
TRBD1	TRBV2	TRBJ1-1	-	TGTGCCAGCACCCTGGACAGGGCGAACACTGAAGCTTTCTTT	CASTLDRANTEAFF
TRBD1	TRBV28	TRBJ1-3	-	TGTGCCAGCAGTTTAGCGGGACAGGGGGCGTATGGAAACACCATATATTTT	CASSLAGQGAYGNTIYF
TRBD2	TRBV28	TRBJ2-7	-	TGTGCCAGCAGTAAACTAGCGGGGGATGCCTACGAGCAGTACTTC	CASSKLAGDAYEQYF
-	TRBV28	TRBJ2-3	-	TGTGCCAGCAGTTTATCCCTCAATCGTGATACGCAGTATTTT	CASSLSLNRDTQYF
-	TRBV7-2	TRBJ2-7	-	TGTGCCAGCAGCCCGATGGGGTTCTACGAGCAGTACTTC	CASSPMGFYEQYF
-	TRBV10-3	TRBJ2-1	once	TGTGCCAGCGGGGGACAGAGCTCCTACAATGAGCAGTTCTTC	CASGGQSSYNEQFF
TRBD2	TRBV11-3	TRBJ2-3	-	TGTGCCAGCAGCCTCCCGGGACTACACACAGATACGCAGTATTTT	CASSLPGLHTDTQYF
-	TRBV5-1	TRBJ2-7	-	TGCGCCAGCAGCTTGGATGGAGGCCTCTACGAGCAGTACTTC	CASSLDGGLYEQYF
TRBD1	TRBV4-2	TRBJ1-2	-	TGTGCCAGCAGCCAAGAAACAGGGGAGGACTATGGCTACACCTTC	CASSQETGEDYGYTF
-	TRBV6-5	TRBJ1-4	once	TGTGCCAGCAGGAAGGGACTTAATGAAAAACTGTTTTTT	CASRKGLNEKLFF
TRBD1	TRBV9	TRBJ2-5	-	TGTGCCAGCAGCGAAAAGGACAGGGGAGAGGGGTACCAAGAGACCCAGTACTTC	CASSEKDRGEGYQETQYF
-	TRBV27	TRBJ2-1	once	TGTGCCAGCAGTTTTGCCGATGATGAGCAGTTCTTC	CASSFADDEQFF
-	TRBV18	TRBJ1-1	-	TGTGCCAGCTCACCACTCCCAGGGGTGGACACTGAAGCTTTCTTT	CASSPLPGVDTEAFF
TRBD1	TRBV5-5	TRBJ1-2	-	TGTGCCAGCAGCTTGGGGGGACAGGGATATGGCTACACCTTC	CASSLGGQGYGYTF
-	TRBV12-3/TRBV12-4	TRBJ1-5	-	TGTGCCAGCAGTCAGGGGTCTCAGCCCCAGCATTTT	CASSQGSQPQHF
-	TRBV14	TRBJ2-1	-	TGTGCCAGCAGCCAATTAAGCTTGTACAATGAGCAGTTCTTC	CASSQLSLYNEQFF